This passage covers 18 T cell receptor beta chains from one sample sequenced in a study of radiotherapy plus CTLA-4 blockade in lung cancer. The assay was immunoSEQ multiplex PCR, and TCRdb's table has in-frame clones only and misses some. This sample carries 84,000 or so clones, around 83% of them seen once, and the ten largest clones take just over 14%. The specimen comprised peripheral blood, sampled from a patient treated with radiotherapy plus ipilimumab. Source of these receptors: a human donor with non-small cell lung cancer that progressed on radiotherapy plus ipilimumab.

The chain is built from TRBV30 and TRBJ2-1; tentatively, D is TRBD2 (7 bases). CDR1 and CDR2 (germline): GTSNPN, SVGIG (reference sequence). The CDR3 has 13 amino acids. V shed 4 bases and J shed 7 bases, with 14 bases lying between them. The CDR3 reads CAWMWGGLNEQFF. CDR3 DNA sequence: TGTGCCTGGATGTGGGGGGGCTTAAATGAGCAGTTCTTC.

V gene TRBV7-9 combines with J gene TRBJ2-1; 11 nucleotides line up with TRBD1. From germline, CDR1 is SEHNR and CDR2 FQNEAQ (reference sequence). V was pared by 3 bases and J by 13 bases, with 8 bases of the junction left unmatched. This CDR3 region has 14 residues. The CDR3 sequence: CASSFAGTGGQQFF. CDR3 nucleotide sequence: TGTGCCAGCAGCTTCGCCGGGACAGGGGGTCAACAGTTCTTC.

The CDR3 region has the DNA TGCGCCAGCAATGCCCCCGGAGATACGCAGTATTTT. This gives the protein CASNAPGDTQYF. This chain uses TRBV5-1 with TRBJ2-3; D uncertain. Between the trimmed V and J ends, which lost 6 bases and 5 bases, there was a span of 10 bases. This CDR3 contains 12 residues. Germline loops: CDR1 SGHRS, CDR2 YFSETQ. The full variable domain, completed using reference TRBV5-1 and TRBJ2-3, is KAGVTQTPRYLIKTRGQQVTLSCSPISGHRSVSWYQQTPGQGLQFLFEYFSETQRNKGNFPGRFSGRQFSNSRSEMNVSTLELGDSALYLCASNAPGDTQYFGPGTRLTVL.

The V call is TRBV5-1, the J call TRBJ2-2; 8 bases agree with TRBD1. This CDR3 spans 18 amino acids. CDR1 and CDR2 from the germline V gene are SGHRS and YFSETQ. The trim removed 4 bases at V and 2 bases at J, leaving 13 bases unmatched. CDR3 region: CASSPRRDRRANTGELFF. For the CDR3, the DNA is TGCGCCAGCAGCCCACGCCGGGACAGGAGAGCTAACACCGGGGAGCTGTTTTTT.

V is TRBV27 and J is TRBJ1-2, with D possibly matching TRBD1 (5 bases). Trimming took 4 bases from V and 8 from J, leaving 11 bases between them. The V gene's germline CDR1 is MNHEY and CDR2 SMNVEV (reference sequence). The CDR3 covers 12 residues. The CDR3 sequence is CASSSAGTGYTF. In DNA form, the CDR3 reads TGTGCCAGCAGTTCAGCGGGGACGGGCTACACCTTC.

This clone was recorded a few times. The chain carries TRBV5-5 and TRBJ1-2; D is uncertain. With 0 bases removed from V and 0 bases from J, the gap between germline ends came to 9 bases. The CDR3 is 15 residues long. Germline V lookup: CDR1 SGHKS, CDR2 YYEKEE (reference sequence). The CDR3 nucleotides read TGTGCCAGCAGCTTGGAGCCAGTTGCTAACTATGGCTACACCTTC. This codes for CASSLEPVANYGYTF.

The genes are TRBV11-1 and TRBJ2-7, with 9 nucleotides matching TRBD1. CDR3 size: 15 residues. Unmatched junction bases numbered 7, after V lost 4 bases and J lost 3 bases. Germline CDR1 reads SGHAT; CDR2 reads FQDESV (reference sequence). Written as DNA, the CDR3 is TGTGCCAGCAGCTACAGGACAGGGGATATCTACGAGCAGTACTTC. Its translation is CASSYRTGDIYEQYF.

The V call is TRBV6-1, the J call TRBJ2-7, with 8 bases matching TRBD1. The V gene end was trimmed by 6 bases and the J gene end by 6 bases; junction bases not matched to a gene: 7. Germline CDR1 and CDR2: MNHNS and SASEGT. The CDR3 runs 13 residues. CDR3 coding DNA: TGTGCCAGCAGCTGGACAGGGCGCTCCGAGCAGTACTTC. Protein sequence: CASSWTGRSEQYF.

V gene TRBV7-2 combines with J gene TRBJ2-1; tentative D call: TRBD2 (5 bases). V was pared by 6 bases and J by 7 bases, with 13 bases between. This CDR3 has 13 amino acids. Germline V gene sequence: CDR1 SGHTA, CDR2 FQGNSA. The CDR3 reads CASSPLAGNEQFF. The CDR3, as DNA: TGTGCCAGCAGTCCTTTGGCGGGTAATGAGCAGTTCTTC. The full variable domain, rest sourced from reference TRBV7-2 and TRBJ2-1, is GAGVSQSPSNKVTEKGKDVELRCDPISGHTALYWYRQSLGQGLEFLIYFQGNSAPDKSGLPSDRFSAERTGGSVSTLTIQRTQQEDSAVYLCASSPLAGNEQFFGPGTRLTVL.

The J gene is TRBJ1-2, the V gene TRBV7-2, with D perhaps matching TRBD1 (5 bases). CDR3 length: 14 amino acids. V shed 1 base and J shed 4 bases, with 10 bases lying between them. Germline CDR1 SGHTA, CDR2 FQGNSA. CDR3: CASSLVDRIYGYTF. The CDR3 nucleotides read TGTGCCAGCAGCTTAGTTGACAGAATCTATGGCTACACCTTC.

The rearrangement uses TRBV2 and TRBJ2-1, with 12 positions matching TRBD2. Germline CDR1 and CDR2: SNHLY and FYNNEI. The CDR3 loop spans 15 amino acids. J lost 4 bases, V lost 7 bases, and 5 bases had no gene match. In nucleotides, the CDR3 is TGTGCCAGCACCAGACTAGCGGGAGCTTACAATGAGCAGTTCTTC. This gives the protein CASTRLAGAYNEQFF.

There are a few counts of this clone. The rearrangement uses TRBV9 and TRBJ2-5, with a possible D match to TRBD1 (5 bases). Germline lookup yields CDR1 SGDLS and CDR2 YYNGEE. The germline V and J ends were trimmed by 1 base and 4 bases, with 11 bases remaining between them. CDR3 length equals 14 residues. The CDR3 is CASSVQGWGETQYF. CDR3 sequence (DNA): TGTGCCAGCAGCGTACAGGGATGGGGAGAGACCCAGTACTTC.

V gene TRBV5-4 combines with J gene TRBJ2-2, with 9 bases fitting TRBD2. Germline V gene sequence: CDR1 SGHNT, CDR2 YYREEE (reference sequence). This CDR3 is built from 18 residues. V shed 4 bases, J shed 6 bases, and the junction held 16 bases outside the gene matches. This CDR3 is CASSPRGTSSGGAGELFF. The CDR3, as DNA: TGTGCCAGCAGCCCCCGGGGGACTAGCTCAGGAGGGGCCGGGGAGCTGTTTTTT.

CDR3 nucleotides: TGCGCCAGCAGTTATTGGGCGGAGAGCAATCAGCCCCAGCATTTT. This encodes CASSYWAESNQPQHF. The chain is built from TRBV10-1 and TRBJ1-5, with D hard to call. The CDR3 is 15 amino acids. With 5 bases removed from V and 1 base from J, the gap between germline ends came to 12 bases. Germline V gene data show CDR1 as WNHNN and CDR2 as SYGVQD (reference sequence).

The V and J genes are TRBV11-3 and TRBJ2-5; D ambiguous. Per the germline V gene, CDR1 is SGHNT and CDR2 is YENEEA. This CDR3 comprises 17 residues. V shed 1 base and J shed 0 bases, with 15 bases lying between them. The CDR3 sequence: CASSLGLTVENQETQYF. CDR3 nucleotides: TGTGCCAGCAGCTTAGGTTTGACGGTGGAAAACCAAGAGACCCAGTACTTC.

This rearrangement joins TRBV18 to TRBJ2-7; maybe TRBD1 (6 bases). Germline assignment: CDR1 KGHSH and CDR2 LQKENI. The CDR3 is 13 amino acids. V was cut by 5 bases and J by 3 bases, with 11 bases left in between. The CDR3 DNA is TGTGCCAGCTCAACTACACAGGGCTACGAGCAGTACTTC. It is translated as CASSTTQGYEQYF. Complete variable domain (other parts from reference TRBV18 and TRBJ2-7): NAGVMQNPRHLVRRRGQEARLRCSPMKGHSHVYWYRQLPEEGLKFMVYLQKENIIDESGMPKERFSAEFPKEGPSILRIQQVVRGDSAAYFCASSTTQGYEQYFGPGTRLTVT.

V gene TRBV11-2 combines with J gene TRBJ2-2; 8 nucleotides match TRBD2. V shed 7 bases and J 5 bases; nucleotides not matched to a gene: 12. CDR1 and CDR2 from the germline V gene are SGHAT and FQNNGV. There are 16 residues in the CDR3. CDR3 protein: CASILGSGSRTGELFF. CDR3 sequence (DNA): TGTGCCAGCATCCTTGGGAGCGGGAGTCGGACCGGGGAGCTGTTTTTT.

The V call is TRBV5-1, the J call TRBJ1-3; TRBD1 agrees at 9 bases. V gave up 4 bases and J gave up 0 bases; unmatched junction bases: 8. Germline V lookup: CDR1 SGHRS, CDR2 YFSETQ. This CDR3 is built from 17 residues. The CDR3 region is CASSEGQGSSSGNTIYF. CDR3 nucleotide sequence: TGCGCCAGCAGCGAGGGACAGGGCTCGAGCTCTGGAAACACCATATATTTT.